This record concerns one T cell receptor beta chain sequence. The data were taken from a study of T cell responses to AZD1222 COVID-19 vaccine. Assay used: immunoSEQ multiplex PCR; TCRdb lists only in-frame clones, some missing. The sample records some 94,000 clones, 90% to 95% being singletons. Trimming at V came to 0 bases and at J to 6 bases, leaving 2 bases not matched to a gene. The CDR3 consists of 13 residues. CDR1 MNHEY and CDR2 SMNVEV come from the germline V gene (reference sequence). V and J are TRBV27 and TRBJ2-7; 7 bases line up with TRBD1. The TCR was taken from an adult in good health. Material: peripheral blood, obtained on day 0 of AZD1222 vaccination. CDR3: CASSLSRGTEQYF. CDR3 DNA: TGTGCCAGCAGTTTATCCAGGGGGACCGAGCAGTACTTC.